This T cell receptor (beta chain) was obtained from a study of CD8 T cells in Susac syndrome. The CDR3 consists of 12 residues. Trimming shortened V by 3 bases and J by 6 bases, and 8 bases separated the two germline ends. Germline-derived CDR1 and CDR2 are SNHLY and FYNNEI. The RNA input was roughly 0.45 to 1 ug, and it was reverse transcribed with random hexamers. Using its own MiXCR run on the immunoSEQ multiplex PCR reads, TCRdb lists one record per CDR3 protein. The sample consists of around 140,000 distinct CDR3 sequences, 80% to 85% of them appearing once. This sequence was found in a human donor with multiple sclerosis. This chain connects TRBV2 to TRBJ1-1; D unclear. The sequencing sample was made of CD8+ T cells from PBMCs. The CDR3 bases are TGTGCCAGCAGTGATACATCCGCTGAAGCTTTCTTT. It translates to CASSDTSAEAFF.